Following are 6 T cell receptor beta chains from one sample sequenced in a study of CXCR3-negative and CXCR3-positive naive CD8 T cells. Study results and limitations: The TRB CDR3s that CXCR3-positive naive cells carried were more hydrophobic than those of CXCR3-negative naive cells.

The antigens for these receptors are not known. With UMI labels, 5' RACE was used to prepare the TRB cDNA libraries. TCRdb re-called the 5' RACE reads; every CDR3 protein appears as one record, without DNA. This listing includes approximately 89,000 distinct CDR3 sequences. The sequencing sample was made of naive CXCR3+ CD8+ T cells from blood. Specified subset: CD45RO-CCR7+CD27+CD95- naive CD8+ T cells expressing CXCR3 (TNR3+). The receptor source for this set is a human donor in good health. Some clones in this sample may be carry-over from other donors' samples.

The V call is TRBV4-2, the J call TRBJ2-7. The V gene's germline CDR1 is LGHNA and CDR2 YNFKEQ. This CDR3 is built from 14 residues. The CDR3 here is CASSQDPDLYEQYF.

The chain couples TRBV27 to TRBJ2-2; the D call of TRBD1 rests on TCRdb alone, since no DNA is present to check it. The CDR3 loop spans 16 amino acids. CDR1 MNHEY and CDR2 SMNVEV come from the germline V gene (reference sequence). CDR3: CASSSVGGANTGELFF.

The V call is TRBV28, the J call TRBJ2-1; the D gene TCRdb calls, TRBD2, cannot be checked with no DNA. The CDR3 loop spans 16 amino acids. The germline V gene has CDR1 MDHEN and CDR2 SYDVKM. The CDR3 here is CASSYFGGGASNEQFF.

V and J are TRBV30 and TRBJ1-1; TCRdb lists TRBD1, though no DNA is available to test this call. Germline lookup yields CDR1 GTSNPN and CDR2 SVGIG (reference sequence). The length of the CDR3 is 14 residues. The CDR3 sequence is CAWNLGGPRTEAFF.

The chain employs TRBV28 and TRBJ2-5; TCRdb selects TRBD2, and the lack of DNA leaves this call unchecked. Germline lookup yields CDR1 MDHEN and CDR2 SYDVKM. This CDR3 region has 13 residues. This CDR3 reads CASSLGPAETQYF.

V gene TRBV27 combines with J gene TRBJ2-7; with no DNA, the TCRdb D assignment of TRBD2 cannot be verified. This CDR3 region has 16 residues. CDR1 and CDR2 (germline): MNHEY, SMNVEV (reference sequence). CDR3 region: CASSPLAGGSPYEQYF.